This TCR beta chain stems from a study of a mutant IDH1 vaccine in newly diagnosed glioma. This clone was observed a handful of times. Its target is unknown. J gave up 7 bases and V 7 bases, and 12 bases lay outside the gene matches. Germline-derived CDR1 and CDR2 are SGHKS and YYEKEE (reference sequence). The CDR3 loop spans 15 amino acids. Profiling relied on immunoSEQ multiplex PCR, and the TCRdb table lists in-frame clones only, not all of them. The sample contains over 45,000 clones, about 86% of which appear only once. The time point was: week 5, during vaccination. Doses of 300 ug of mutant IDH1 20-mer peptide were given with topical imiquimod. New IDH1-mutant, ATRX-lost WHO grade 3 or 4 astrocytomas occurred in donors.

The clonotype originates from a man under 40 with glioma. Sequencing used PBMCs, obtained from a glioma patient whose treatment included an IDH1 peptide vaccine. The gene calls are TRBV5-5 and TRBJ2-5, with 11 nucleotides matching TRBD1. The CDR3 bases are TGTGCCAGCGTGCTTGCAGGACAGGGGGCGTTGACCCAGTACTTC. It codes for CASVLAGQGALTQYF.